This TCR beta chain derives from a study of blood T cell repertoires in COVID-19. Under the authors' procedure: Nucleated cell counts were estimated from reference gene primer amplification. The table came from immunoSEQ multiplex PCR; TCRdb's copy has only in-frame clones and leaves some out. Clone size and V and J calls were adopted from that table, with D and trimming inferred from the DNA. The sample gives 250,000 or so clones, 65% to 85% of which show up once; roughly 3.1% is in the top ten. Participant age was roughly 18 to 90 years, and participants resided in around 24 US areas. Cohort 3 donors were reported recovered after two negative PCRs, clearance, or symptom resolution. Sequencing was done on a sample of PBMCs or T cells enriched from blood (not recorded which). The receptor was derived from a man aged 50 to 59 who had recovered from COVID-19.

The CDR3 reads CASSLDRLSSSYNSPLHF. The CDR3 bases are TGCGCCAGCAGCTTGGACAGGCTTTCGAGCTCCTATAATTCACCCCTCCACTTT. The rearrangement joins TRBV5-1 to TRBJ1-6, with D perhaps TRBD1 (5 bases). The V end was cut by 0 bases, the J end by 0 bases, with 13 bases between. The CDR3 length is 18 residues. Germline CDR1 is SGHRS and CDR2 is YFSETQ.